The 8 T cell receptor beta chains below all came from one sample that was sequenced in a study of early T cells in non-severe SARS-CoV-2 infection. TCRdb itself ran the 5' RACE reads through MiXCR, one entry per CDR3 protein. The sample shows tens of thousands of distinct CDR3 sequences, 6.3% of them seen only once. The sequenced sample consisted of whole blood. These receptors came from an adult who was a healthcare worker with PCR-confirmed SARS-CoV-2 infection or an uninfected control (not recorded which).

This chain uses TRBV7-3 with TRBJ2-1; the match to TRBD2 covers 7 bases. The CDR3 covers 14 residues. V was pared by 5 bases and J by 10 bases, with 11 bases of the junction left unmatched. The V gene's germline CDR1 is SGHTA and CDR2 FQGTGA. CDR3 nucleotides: TGTGCCAGCAGCACTGGGACTATGGGAGGAGAGCAGTTCTTC. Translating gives CASSTGTMGGEQFF. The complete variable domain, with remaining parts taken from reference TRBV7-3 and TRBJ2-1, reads GAGVSQTPSNKVTEKGKYVELRCDPISGHTALYWYRQSLGQGPEFLIYFQGTGAADDSGLPNDRFFAVRPEGSVSTLKIQRTERGDSAVYLCASSTGTMGGEQFFGPGTRLTVL.

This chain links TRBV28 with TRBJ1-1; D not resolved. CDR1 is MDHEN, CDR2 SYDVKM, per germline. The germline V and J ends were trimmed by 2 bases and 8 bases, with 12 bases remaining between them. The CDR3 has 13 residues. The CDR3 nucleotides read TGTGCCAGCAGTTTAAGGCCCCTGGCCGAAGCTTTCTTT. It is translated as CASSLRPLAEAFF.

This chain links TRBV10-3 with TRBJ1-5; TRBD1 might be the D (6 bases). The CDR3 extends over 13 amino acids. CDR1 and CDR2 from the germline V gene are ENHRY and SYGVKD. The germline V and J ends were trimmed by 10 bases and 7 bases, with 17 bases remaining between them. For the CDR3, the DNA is TGTGCCACTGCGGACAGTCAACAACAGCCCCAGCATTTT. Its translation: CATADSQQQPQHF.

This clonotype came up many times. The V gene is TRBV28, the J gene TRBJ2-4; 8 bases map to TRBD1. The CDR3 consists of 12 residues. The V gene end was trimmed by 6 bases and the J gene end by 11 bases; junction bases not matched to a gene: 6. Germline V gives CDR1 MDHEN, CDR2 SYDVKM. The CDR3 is CASSGQGVVQYF. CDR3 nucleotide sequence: TGTGCCAGCAGCGGACAGGGAGTAGTTCAGTACTTC.

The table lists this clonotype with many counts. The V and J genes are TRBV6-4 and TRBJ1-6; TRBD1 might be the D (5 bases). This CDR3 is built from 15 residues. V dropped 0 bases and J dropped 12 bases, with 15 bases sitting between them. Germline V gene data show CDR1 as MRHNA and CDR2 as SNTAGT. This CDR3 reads CASSDSGTPVEPLHF. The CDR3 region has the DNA TGTGCCAGCAGTGACTCCGGGACCCCGGTCGAACCCCTCCACTTT.

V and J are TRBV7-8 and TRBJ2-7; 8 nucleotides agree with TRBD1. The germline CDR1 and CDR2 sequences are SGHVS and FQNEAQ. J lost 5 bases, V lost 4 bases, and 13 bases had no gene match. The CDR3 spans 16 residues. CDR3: CASSYYRGDSGHEQYF. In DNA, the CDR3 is TGTGCCAGCAGCTACTACAGGGGGGACTCCGGGCACGAGCAGTACTTC.

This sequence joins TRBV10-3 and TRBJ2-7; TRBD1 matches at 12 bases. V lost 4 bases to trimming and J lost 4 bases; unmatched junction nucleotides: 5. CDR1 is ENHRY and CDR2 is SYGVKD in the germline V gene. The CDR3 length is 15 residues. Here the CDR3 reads CAISGDRGPPYEQYF. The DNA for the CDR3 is TGTGCCATCAGTGGGGACAGGGGGCCCCCTTACGAGCAGTACTTC.

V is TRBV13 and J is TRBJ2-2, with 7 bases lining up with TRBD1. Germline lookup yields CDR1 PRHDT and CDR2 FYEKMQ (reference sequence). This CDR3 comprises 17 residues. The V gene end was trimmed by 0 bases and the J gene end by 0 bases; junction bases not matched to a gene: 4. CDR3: CASSLGPRGTNTGELFF. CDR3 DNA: TGTGCCAGCAGCTTAGGGCCCAGGGGGACGAACACCGGGGAGCTGTTTTTT.